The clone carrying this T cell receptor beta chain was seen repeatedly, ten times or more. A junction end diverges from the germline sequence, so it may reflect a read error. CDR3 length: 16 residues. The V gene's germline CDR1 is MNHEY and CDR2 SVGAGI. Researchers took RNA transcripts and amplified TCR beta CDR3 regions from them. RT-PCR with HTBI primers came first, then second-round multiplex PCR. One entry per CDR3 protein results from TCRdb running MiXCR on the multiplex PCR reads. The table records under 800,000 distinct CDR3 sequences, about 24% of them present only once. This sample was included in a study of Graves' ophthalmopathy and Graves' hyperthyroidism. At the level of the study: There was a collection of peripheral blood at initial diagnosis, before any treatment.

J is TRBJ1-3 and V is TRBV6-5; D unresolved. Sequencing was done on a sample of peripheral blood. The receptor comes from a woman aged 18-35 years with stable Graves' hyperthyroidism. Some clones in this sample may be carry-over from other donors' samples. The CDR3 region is CACSTPGSKTGNTIYF. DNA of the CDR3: TGTGCCTGCAGTACGCCTGGATCAAAGACTGGAAACACCATATATTTT.